This T cell receptor beta chain stems from a study of T cells after yellow fever vaccination. Study-level findings and limits: Peaking on day 5 versus 15, the secondary response was faster but weaker. Primary-vaccination clones mostly resurfaced post-booster (around 95% CD4, approximately 90% CD8).

This clonotype came up a few times. Its antigen is as yet unknown. TCRdb processed the 5' RACE reads anew with MiXCR; each CDR3 protein has one entry. The sample records over 300,000 distinct CDR3 sequences, 3.6% being singletons. Germline CDR1 reads MGHRA; CDR2 reads YSYEKL. V lost 4 bases and J 3 bases, leaving 13 bases between the germline ends. The CDR3 consists of 14 residues. This material consisted of PBMCs, taken on the day of the yellow fever booster vaccination. This receptor was taken from a man between 18 and 35 years old who received the YFV17D yellow fever vaccine. The rearrangement joins TRBV4-1 to TRBJ2-7; D unclear. CDR3 bases: TGCGCCAGCAGCCCCAGAAACTTAGGCTACGAGCAGTACTTC. Its protein product is CASSPRNLGYEQYF.